This T cell receptor (beta chain) is from a study of blood T cells in healthy people across ages. Germline CDR1 and CDR2: DFQATT and SNEGSKA (reference sequence). The germline V and J ends were trimmed by 0 bases and 5 bases, with 13 bases remaining between them. The CDR3 length is 15 residues. A sample-barcoded 5' primer and a J-beta primer mix were used in a second PCR of about 6 to 12 cycles. Every cDNA molecule carried a tag from a template-switch adaptor bearing 12 random nucleotides. TCRdb re-analysed the 5' RACE reads in MiXCR, keeping a single row per CDR3 protein. Of around 1,500,000 distinct CDR3 sequences in the sample, roughly 27% are singletons; the top ten hold 7.7%. Study conclusions and caveats: Per-million-T-cell TCR beta diversity fell roughly linearly with age.

This clonotype showed up just a few times. Its antigen is undetermined. This chain connects TRBV20-1 to TRBJ1-4, with TRBD1 as a possible D gene (5 bases). The receptor was derived from a woman under 40 in good health. The sequencing sample was made of blood. CDR3 coding DNA: TGCAGTGCTAGAGACTCAGGGACCCCGAATGAAAAACTGTTTTTT. This codes for CSARDSGTPNEKLFF.